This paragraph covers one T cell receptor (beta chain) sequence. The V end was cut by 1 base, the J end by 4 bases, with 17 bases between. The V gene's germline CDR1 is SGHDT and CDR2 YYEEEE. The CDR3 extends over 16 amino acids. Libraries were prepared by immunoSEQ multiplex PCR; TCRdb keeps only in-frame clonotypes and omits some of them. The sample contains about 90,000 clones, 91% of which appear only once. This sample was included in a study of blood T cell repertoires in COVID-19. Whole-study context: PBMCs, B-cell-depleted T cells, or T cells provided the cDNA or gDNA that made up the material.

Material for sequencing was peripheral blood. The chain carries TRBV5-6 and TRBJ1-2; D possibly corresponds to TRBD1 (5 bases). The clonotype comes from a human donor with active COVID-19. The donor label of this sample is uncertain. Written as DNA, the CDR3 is TGTGCCAGCAGCTTGTTTTTGGAGGGGAGAGTCTATGGCTACACCTTC. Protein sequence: CASSLFLEGRVYGYTF.